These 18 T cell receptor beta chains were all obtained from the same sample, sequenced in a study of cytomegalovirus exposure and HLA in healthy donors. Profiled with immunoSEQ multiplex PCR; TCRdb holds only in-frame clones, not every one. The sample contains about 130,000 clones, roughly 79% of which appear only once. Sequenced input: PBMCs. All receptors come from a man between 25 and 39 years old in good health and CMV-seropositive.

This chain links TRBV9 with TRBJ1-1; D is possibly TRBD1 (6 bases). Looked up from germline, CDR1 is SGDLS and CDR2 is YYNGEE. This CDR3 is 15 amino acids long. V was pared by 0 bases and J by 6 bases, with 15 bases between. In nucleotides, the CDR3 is TGTGCCAGCAGCGTAGGACAGGCCCAGGGAGCTGAAGCTTTCTTT. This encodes CASSVGQAQGAEAFF.

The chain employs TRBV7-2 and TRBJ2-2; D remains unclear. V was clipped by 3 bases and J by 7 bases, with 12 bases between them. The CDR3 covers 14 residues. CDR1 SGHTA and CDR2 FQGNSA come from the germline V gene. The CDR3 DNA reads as TGTGCCAGCAGCTTCTCTCGGTGGAGCGGGGAGCTGTTTTTT. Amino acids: CASSFSRWSGELFF.

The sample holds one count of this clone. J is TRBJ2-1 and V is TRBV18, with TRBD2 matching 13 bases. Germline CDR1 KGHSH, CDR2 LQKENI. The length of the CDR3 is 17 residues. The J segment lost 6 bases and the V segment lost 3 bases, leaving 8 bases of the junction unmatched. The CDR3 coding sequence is TGTGCCAGCTCACCCGGGACTAGCGGGACCCTAAGCAATGAGCAGTTCTTC. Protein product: CASSPGTSGTLSNEQFF.

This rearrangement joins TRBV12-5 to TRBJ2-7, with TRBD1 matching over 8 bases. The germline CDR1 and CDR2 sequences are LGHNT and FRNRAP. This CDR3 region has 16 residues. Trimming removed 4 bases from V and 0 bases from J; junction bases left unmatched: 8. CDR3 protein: CASGYFTGGSSYEQYF. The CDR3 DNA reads TGTGCTAGTGGTTACTTTACAGGGGGGAGCTCCTACGAGCAGTACTTC.

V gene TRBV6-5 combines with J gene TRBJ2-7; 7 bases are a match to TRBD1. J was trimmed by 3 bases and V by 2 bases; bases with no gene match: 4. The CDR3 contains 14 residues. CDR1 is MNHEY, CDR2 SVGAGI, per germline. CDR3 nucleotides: TGTGCCAGCAGTTACCGCCGGGACAGCTACGAGCAGTACTTC. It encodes CASSYRRDSYEQYF.

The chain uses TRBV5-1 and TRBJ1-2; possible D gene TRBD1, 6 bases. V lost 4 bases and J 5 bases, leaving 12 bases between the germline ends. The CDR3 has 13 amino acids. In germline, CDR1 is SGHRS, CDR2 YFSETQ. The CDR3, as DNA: TGCGCCAGCAGCCCGGAGGGGGGGTATGGCTACACCTTC. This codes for CASSPEGGYGYTF.

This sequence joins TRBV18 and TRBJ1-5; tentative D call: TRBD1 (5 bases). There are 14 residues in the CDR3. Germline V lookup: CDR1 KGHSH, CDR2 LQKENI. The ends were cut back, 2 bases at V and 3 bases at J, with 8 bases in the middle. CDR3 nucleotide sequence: TGTGCCAGCTCACCATCAGGGTTCAATCAGCCCCAGCATTTT. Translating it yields CASSPSGFNQPQHF.

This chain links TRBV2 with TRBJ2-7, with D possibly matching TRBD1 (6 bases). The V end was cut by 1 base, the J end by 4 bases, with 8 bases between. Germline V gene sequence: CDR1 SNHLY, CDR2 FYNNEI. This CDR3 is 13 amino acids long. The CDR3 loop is CASSEDRVYEQYF. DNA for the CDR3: TGTGCCAGCAGTGAAGACAGGGTTTACGAGCAGTACTTC.

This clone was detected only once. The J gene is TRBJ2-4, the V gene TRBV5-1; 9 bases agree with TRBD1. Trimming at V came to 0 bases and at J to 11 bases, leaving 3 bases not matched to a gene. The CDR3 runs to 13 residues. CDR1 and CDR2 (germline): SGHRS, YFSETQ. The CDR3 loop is CASSLEGQGLQYF. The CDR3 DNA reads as TGCGCCAGCAGCTTGGAGGGACAGGGTCTTCAGTACTTC.

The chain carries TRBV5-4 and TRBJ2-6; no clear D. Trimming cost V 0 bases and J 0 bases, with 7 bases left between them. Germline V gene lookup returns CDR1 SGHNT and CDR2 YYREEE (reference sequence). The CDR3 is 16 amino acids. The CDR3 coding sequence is TGTGCCAGCAGCTTGGAAGCAAACTCTGGGGCCAACGTCCTGACTTTC. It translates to CASSLEANSGANVLTF.

The CDR3 nucleotides read TGTGCCAGCAGCGTAGAGGCGGGAGGAATCTCCTACGAGCAGTACTTC. This codes for CASSVEAGGISYEQYF. The chain recombines TRBV9 with TRBJ2-7; 8 bases agree with TRBD2. The germline V gene encodes CDR1 SGDLS and CDR2 YYNGEE. The CDR3 loop spans 16 amino acids. The V segment lost 0 bases and the J segment 0 bases; nucleotides outside the gene matches: 5.

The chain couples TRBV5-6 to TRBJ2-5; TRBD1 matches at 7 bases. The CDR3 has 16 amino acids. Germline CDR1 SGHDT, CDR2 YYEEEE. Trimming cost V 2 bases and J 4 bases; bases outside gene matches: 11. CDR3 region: CASSFGHRGMGETQYF. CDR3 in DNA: TGTGCCAGCAGCTTCGGGCACAGGGGAATGGGAGAGACCCAGTACTTC.

For the CDR3, the DNA is TGTGCCAGCAGCCCCAAGGGGGATGGCTACACCTTC. Its translation is CASSPKGDGYTF. The chain combines TRBV7-9 with TRBJ1-2; perhaps TRBD1 as D (6 bases). Germline lookup yields CDR1 SEHNR and CDR2 FQNEAQ (reference sequence). The V end lost 5 bases, the J end lost 6 bases, and 10 bases lay between the germline ends. The CDR3 covers 12 residues.

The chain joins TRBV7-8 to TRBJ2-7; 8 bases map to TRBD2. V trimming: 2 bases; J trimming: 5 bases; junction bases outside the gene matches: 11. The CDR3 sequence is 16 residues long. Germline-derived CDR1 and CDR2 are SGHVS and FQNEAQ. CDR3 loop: CASSLTSPRSGDEQYF. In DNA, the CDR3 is TGTGCCAGCAGCTTAACTTCCCCTCGTAGCGGGGACGAGCAGTACTTC. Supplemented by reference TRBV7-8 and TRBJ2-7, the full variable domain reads GAGVSQSPRYKVAKRGQDVALRCDPISGHVSLFWYQQALGQGPEFLTYFQNEAQLDKSGLPSDRFFAERPEGSVSTLKIQRTQQEDSAVYLCASSLTSPRSGDEQYFGPGTRLTVT.

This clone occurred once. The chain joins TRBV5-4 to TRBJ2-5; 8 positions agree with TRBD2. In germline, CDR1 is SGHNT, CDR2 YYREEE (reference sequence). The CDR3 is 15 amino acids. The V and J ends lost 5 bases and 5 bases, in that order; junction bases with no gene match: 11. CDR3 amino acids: CASSRTGTSGETQYF. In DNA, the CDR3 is TGTGCCAGCAGTCGCACCGGGACTAGTGGGGAGACCCAGTACTTC.

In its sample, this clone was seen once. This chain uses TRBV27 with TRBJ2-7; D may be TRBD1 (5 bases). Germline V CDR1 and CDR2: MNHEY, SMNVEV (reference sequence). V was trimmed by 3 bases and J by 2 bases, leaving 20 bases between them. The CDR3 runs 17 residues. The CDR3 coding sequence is TGTGCCAGCAGTTTTCTTCCATCTCAGGGTTTTACCTACGAGCAGTACTTC. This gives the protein CASSFLPSQGFTYEQYF.

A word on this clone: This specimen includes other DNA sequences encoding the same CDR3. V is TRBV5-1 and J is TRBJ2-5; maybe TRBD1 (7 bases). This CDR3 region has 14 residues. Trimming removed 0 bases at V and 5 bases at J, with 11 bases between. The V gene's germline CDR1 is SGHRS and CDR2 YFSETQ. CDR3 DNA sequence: TGCGCCAGCAGCTTGGGGCAGGGGGGTGAGACCCAGTACTTC. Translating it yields CASSLGQGGETQYF.

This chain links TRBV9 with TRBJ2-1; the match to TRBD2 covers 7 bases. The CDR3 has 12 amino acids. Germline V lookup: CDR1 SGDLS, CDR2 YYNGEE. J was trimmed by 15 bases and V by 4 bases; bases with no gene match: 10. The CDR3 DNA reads TGTGCCAGCAGCTTCTCCGGGACTAATCCGTTCTTC. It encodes CASSFSGTNPFF.